A single sample gave rise to the 29 T cell receptor beta chains below, sequenced in a study of CD8+ T cells in alopecia areata. Extraction of RNA preceded its reverse transcription into cDNA, which served as the sequencing template. The protocol was immunoSEQ multiplex PCR, while the TCRdb copy is restricted to in-frame clones and leaves out a portion. Of under 250,000 clones in the sample, around 65% were seen once. Described treatment: oral pan-JAK inhibitor, 5-10 mg twice daily. The sequenced sample was CD4+ T cells sorted from blood, obtained at week 44, from a patient treated with tofacitinib. These receptors all come from a human donor with alopecia areata.

Here the CDR3 DNA reads TGTGCCAGCAGTTCTCTAGATCAGCCCCAGCATTTT. It specifies CASSSLDQPQHF. The V and J genes are TRBV27 and TRBJ1-5; D call uncertain. Trimming took 4 bases from V and 5 from J, leaving 6 bases between them. In germline, CDR1 is MNHEY, CDR2 SMNVEV (reference sequence). This CDR3 is 12 amino acids long.

The rearrangement joins TRBV13 to TRBJ1-6; the match to TRBD1 covers 8 bases. Germline trimming cut 0 bases from V and 0 bases from J; bases unmatched to any gene: 7. The germline CDR1 and CDR2 sequences are PRHDT and FYEKMQ (reference sequence). CDR3 size: 19 residues. CDR3: CASSLGLWTGSSYNSPLHF. The DNA for the CDR3 is TGTGCCAGCAGCTTAGGCCTTTGGACAGGGAGCTCCTATAATTCACCCCTCCACTTT.

The rearrangement uses TRBV11-3 and TRBJ2-7; D unclear. This CDR3 is 13 amino acids long. Deletions cut 5 bases from V and 4 bases from J, with 12 bases between. CDR1 is SGHNT, CDR2 YENEEA, per germline. The CDR3 nucleotides read TGTGCCAGCAGCGGGGATGTCGGGTACGAGCAGTACTTC. Its translation: CASSGDVGYEQYF.

This chain connects TRBV11-2 to TRBJ2-6; 7 bases align to TRBD1. Germline V lookup: CDR1 SGHAT, CDR2 FQNNGV. The length of the CDR3 is 16 residues. V shed 5 bases and J 0 bases; nucleotides not matched to a gene: 4. This chain's CDR3 is CASSLGTASGANVLTF. CDR3 sequence (DNA): TGTGCCAGCAGCCTCGGGACAGCCTCTGGGGCCAACGTCCTGACTTTC. Using reference TRBV11-2 and TRBJ2-6 for the parts outside the CDR3, the full variable domain is EAGVAQSPRYKIIEKRQSVAFWCNPISGHATLYWYQQILGQGPKLLIQFQNNGVVDDSQLPKDRFSAERLKGVDSTLKIQPAKLEDSAVYLCASSLGTASGANVLTFGAGSRLTVL.

This chain uses TRBV30 with TRBJ1-1, with a weak D call TRBD1 (6 bases). Trimming shortened V by 0 bases and J by 7 bases, and 15 bases separated the two germline ends. The CDR3 has 14 residues. Per the germline V gene, CDR1 is GTSNPN and CDR2 is SVGIG (reference sequence). The CDR3 loop reads CAWSVLGGNGEAFF. The CDR3 DNA reads TGTGCCTGGAGTGTACTTGGGGGCAACGGTGAAGCTTTCTTT.

This chain links TRBV29-1 with TRBJ2-7; D possibly corresponds to TRBD1 (5 bases). Trimming took 4 bases from V and 3 from J, leaving 16 bases between them. Germline V gives CDR1 SQVTM, CDR2 ANQGSEA. This CDR3 region has 14 residues. The CDR3 DNA reads TGCAGCGTTGCTCCTAGGCAGGGCCTCTACGAGCAGTACTTC. Translation: CSVAPRQGLYEQYF.

The chain recombines TRBV28 with TRBJ1-5; no definite D call. This CDR3 region has 13 residues. The ends were cut back, 5 bases at V and 3 bases at J, with 8 bases in the middle. The V gene's germline CDR1 is MDHEN and CDR2 SYDVKM. Here the CDR3 reads CASSRVLNQPQHF. CDR3 coding DNA: TGTGCCAGCAGTAGAGTACTCAATCAGCCCCAGCATTTT.

The rearrangement joins TRBV2 to TRBJ2-3; TRBD2 matches 9 bases. Unmatched junction bases numbered 6, after V lost 7 bases and J lost 4 bases. Germline V lookup: CDR1 SNHLY, CDR2 FYNNEI. The CDR3 runs to 14 residues. The CDR3 region is CASTSGGTPDTQYF. Here the CDR3 DNA reads TGTGCCAGCACGAGCGGGGGGACTCCAGATACGCAGTATTTT.

This clone was recorded once. The sample contains more than one DNA sequence encoding this CDR3. The chain couples TRBV5-1 to TRBJ2-2; no clear D. The CDR3 length is 12 residues. The germline CDR1 and CDR2 sequences are SGHRS and YFSETQ. V lost 0 bases and J 7 bases, leaving 4 bases between the germline ends. The CDR3 region has the DNA TGCGCCAGCAGCTTGGTTGGCGGGGAGCTGTTTTTT. Encoded protein: CASSLVGGELFF.

This clone was observed many times. The chain is built from TRBV28 and TRBJ2-3, with 14 bases matching TRBD2. Looked up from germline, CDR1 is MDHEN and CDR2 is SYDVKM. V lost 6 bases to trimming and J lost 5 bases; unmatched junction nucleotides: 7. The CDR3 has 16 amino acids. The CDR3 sequence is CASSRRLAGGRDTQYF. In nucleotides, the CDR3 is TGTGCCAGCAGCCGTAGACTAGCGGGGGGGCGAGATACGCAGTATTTT.

This chain links TRBV2 with TRBJ2-5; 7 bases are shared with TRBD2. With V trimmed by 6 bases and J by 0 bases, 10 bases remained unmatched. The germline V gene encodes CDR1 SNHLY and CDR2 FYNNEI. This CDR3 is built from 16 residues. The CDR3 spells CASSRMGGGYQETQYF. The CDR3 nucleotides are TGTGCCAGCAGCCGGATGGGCGGGGGATACCAAGAGACCCAGTACTTC.

The genes are TRBV6-5 and TRBJ1-5; D is ambiguous. CDR3 length equals 15 residues. Germline lookup yields CDR1 MNHEY and CDR2 SVGAGI. The V end was cut by 6 bases, the J end by 0 bases, with 12 bases between. The CDR3 loop reads CASRANRISNQPQHF. The CDR3 region has the DNA TGTGCCAGCAGGGCGAACAGAATTAGCAATCAGCCCCAGCATTTT.

The chain has TRBV6-5 and TRBJ2-3; TRBD2 might be the D (6 bases). V lost 5 bases and J 3 bases, leaving 12 bases between the germline ends. The CDR3 length is 14 residues. Germline assignment: CDR1 MNHEY and CDR2 SVGAGI. CDR3 DNA sequence: TGTGCCAGCAGTCCCGGGACTGGGACAGATACGCAGTATTTT. Protein sequence: CASSPGTGTDTQYF.

This clone was detected a few times. The chain couples TRBV7-3 to TRBJ2-3, with D hard to call. The CDR3 is 13 amino acids. The germline V gene has CDR1 SGHTA and CDR2 FQGTGA. V lost 1 base and J 5 bases, leaving 7 bases between the germline ends. CDR3 sequence (DNA): TGTGCCAGCAGCTTAAAAGGTCGAGATACGCAGTATTTT. Translating it yields CASSLKGRDTQYF.

V gene TRBV11-2 combines with J gene TRBJ2-7, with D perhaps TRBD1 (6 bases). V shed 5 bases and J shed 6 bases, with 11 bases lying between them. This CDR3 is built from 12 residues. From germline, CDR1 is SGHAT and CDR2 FQNNGV. The CDR3 spells CASSLQGSEQYF. CDR3 DNA: TGTGCCAGCAGCCTACAGGGATCCGAGCAGTACTTC.

The chain combines TRBV7-2 with TRBJ2-5; D gene uncertain. V lost 4 bases and J lost 5, with 17 bases in between. Germline assignment: CDR1 SGHTA and CDR2 FQGNSA. The CDR3 runs to 15 residues. DNA for the CDR3: TGTGCCAGCAGCTCCCGTGGTCTAGTTATGGAGACCCAGTACTTC. Amino acid sequence: CASSSRGLVMETQYF.

The chain links TRBV9 to TRBJ2-5; possible D gene TRBD2, 7 bases. The CDR3 length is 15 residues. The germline V gene encodes CDR1 SGDLS and CDR2 YYNGEE. Trimming stripped 0 bases from V and 4 bases from J, with 13 bases between. CDR3 in amino acids: CASSVGGGDRETQYF. The CDR3 DNA follows: TGTGCCAGCAGCGTAGGAGGGGGGGATAGAGAGACCCAGTACTTC. The entire variable domain, with the rest obtained from reference TRBV9 and TRBJ2-5, is as follows: DSGVTQTPKHLITATGQRVTLRCSPRSGDLSVYWYQQSLDQGLQFLIQYYNGEERAKGNILERFSAQQFPDLHSELNLSSLELGDSALYFCASSVGGGDRETQYFGPGTRLLVL.

This rearrangement joins TRBV6-1 to TRBJ2-1, with a possible D match to TRBD1 (5 bases). V lost 3 bases and J lost 10, with 13 bases in between. The germline V gene encodes CDR1 MNHNS and CDR2 SASEGT. The CDR3 runs to 13 residues. The CDR3 loop is CASSEGFRAEQFF. The CDR3 DNA reads TGTGCCAGCAGTGAGGGGTTCAGGGCCGAGCAGTTCTTC.

This chain links TRBV7-9 with TRBJ1-1; D uncertain. V dropped 10 bases and J dropped 2 bases, with 17 bases sitting between them. CDR3 length: 14 residues. Germline V gene data show CDR1 as SEHNR and CDR2 as FQNEAQ (reference sequence). CDR3 loop: CATSQGTSNTEAFF. In nucleotides, the CDR3 is TGTGCCACCTCTCAAGGCACAAGCAACACTGAAGCTTTCTTT.

V and J are TRBV7-9 and TRBJ1-2; D not certain. The germline V and J ends were trimmed by 4 bases and 4 bases, with 7 bases remaining between them. The CDR3 has 12 residues. Looked up from germline, CDR1 is SEHNR and CDR2 is FQNEAQ (reference sequence). The CDR3 DNA follows: TGTGCCAGCAGCTACGATTTCTATGGCTACACCTTC. It specifies CASSYDFYGYTF.

In its sample, this clone was seen once. V and J are TRBV30 and TRBJ1-5; a weak D match, TRBD1 (5 bases). CDR3 length: 15 residues. Germline CDR1 is GTSNPN and CDR2 is SVGIG (reference sequence). Trimming left V 2 bases short and J 6 bases short, with 17 bases between. CDR3 in DNA: TGTGCCTGGAGTTCCGGGGGGGGAGGCGTTCAGCCCCAGCATTTT. Translation: CAWSSGGGGVQPQHF.

This clone was detected only a few times. The rearrangement joins TRBV5-1 to TRBJ2-5; 11 bases agree with TRBD2. V gave up 4 bases and J gave up 5 bases; unmatched junction bases: 13. This CDR3 region has 17 residues. CDR1 SGHRS and CDR2 YFSETQ come from the germline V gene. CDR3 sequence: CASSPILTSGDPETQYF. The CDR3 coding sequence is TGCGCCAGCAGCCCGATCCTGACTAGCGGGGATCCCGAGACCCAGTACTTC.

This rearrangement joins TRBV2 to TRBJ1-2; D not certain. The germline V gene encodes CDR1 SNHLY and CDR2 FYNNEI. V was shortened by 0 bases and J by 6 bases, with 8 bases between the two germline ends. CDR3 length equals 13 residues. Here the CDR3 DNA reads TGTGCCAGCAGTGAAGCAGTAGGGAATGGCTACACCTTC. Protein product: CASSEAVGNGYTF.

The chain uses TRBV30 and TRBJ2-1, with no clear D. This CDR3 has 14 amino acids. Trimming removed 4 bases at V and 0 bases at J, with 10 bases between. Germline values: CDR1 GTSNPN, CDR2 SVGIG (reference sequence). The CDR3 DNA is TGTGCCTGGATCAGGACCCCCTCCTACAATGAGCAGTTCTTC. This encodes CAWIRTPSYNEQFF.

The V gene is TRBV21-1, the J gene TRBJ1-5; TRBD1 is taken as the D call from the table, unchecked against the DNA. TRBV21-1 is a listed pseudogene. This CDR3 is 13 amino acids long. The chain's CDR3 is CASSKDRAPAQHF. For the CDR3, the DNA is TGTGCCAGCAGCAAAGACCGTGCCCCAGCCCAGCATTTT.

For the CDR3, the DNA is TGCGCCAGCAGTGAGTCGAAAGGCACTGAAGCTTTCTTT. Its protein is CASSESKGTEAFF. The gene calls are TRBV10-1 and TRBJ1-1; the D is unclear. The germline V gene encodes CDR1 WNHNN and CDR2 SYGVQD (reference sequence). The CDR3 loop spans 13 amino acids. Trimming removed 0 bases from V and 4 bases from J, with 6 bases in between.

V is TRBV29-1 and J is TRBJ2-2, with 11 bases aligning to TRBD1. The ends lost 5 bases at V and 4 bases at J; junction bases unmatched: 6. The CDR3 loop spans 15 amino acids. Germline assignment: CDR1 SQVTM and CDR2 ANQGSEA. CDR3 DNA sequence: TGCAGCGTTCAAACCGGGACAGGGGGCACCGGGGAGCTGTTTTTT. Translation: CSVQTGTGGTGELFF.

The J gene is TRBJ1-2, the V gene TRBV10-3, with 7 bases matching TRBD1. The CDR3 is 14 amino acids. The ends lost 4 bases at V and 4 bases at J; junction bases unmatched: 6. Germline CDR1 reads ENHRY; CDR2 reads SYGVKD. The CDR3 bases are TGTGCCATCAGTGGTGACAGGGAGACCTATGGCTACACCTTC. It translates to CAISGDRETYGYTF.

The V and J genes are TRBV27 and TRBJ1-2, with D possibly matching TRBD1 (5 bases). Per germline, CDR1 MNHEY and CDR2 SMNVEV (reference sequence). V dropped 6 bases and J dropped 0 bases, with 14 bases sitting between them. The CDR3 covers 15 residues. CDR3 in amino acids: CASSTRTGTNYGYTF. The CDR3 DNA reads as TGTGCCAGCAGCACCCGTACAGGAACTAACTATGGCTACACCTTC.